This T cell receptor beta chain was identified in a study of cytomegalovirus exposure and HLA in healthy donors. Study-wide results and limits: Previous analysis showed most TCR beta V segments were productive about 90% or about 30% of the time. TCR beta chains numbering more than 150 were designated cytomegalovirus-associated. With high specificity and sensitivity, the classifier reportedly diagnosed cytomegalovirus status.

The PCR had 60 Vbeta and 13 Jbeta primers. The protocol was immunoSEQ multiplex PCR, while the TCRdb copy is restricted to in-frame clones and leaves out a portion. The data hold about 180,000 clones, with over 80% observed a single time. This clone has just a few counts. Its specificity is unknown. Healthy bone marrow donors made up the donors. The TCR comes from a man aged 35-49 years in good health and CMV-seronegative. Sample: PBMCs.

CDR3 loop: CASSLSLQAKHTGNTIYF. CDR3 bases: TGTGCCAGCAGCTTAAGTCTCCAGGCGAAACATACTGGAAACACCATATATTTT. The chain couples TRBV7-6 to TRBJ1-3; no clear D. V was shortened by 2 bases and J by 2 bases, with 19 bases between the two germline ends. This CDR3 has 18 amino acids. Germline V gene lookup returns CDR1 SGHVS and CDR2 FNYEAQ.